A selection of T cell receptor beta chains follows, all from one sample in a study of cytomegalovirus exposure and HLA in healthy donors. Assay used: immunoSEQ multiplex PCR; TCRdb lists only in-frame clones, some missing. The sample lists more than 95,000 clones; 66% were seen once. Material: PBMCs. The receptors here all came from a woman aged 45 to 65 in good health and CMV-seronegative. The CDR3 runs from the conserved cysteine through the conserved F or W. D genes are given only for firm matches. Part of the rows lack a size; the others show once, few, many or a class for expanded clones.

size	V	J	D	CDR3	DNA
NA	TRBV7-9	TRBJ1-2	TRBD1	CASSPTGQGGTNYGYTF	TGTGCCAGCAGCCCAACCGGACAGGGGGGAACTAACTATGGCTACACCTTC
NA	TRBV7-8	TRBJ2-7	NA	CASSSTSGYEQYF	TGTGCCAGCAGCTCGACTAGTGGATACGAGCAGTACTTC
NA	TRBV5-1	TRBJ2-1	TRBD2	CASSLSIAGAMGYNEQFF	TGCGCCAGCAGCTTGAGCATAGCGGGAGCAATGGGTTACAATGAGCAGTTCTTC
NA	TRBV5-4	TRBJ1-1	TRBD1	CASSLGQGARNTEAFF	TGTGCCAGCAGCTTAGGCCAGGGGGCGAGGAACACTGAAGCTTTCTTT
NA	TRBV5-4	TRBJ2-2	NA	CASSFHRLGDGELFF	TGTGCCAGCAGTTTCCATAGACTAGGGGACGGGGAGCTGTTTTTT
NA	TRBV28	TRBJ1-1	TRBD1	CASSDRQGGTEAFF	TGTGCCAGCAGTGATCGACAGGGGGGCACTGAAGCTTTCTTT
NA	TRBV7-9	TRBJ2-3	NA	CASSSDRLSTDTQYF	TGTGCCAGCAGCTCCGACCGACTAAGCACAGATACGCAGTATTTT
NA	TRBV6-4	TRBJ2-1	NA	CASSAKDWSSYNEQFF	TGTGCCAGCAGTGCAAAGGACTGGAGCTCCTACAATGAGCAGTTCTTC
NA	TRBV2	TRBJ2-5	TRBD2	CASSVGLAGPKETQYF	TGTGCCAGCAGTGTGGGACTAGCGGGACCCAAAGAGACCCAGTACTTC
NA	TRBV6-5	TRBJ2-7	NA	CASSNLGLYYEQYF	TGTGCCAGCAGCAACCTGGGGCTATACTACGAGCAGTACTTC
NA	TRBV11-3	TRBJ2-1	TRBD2	CASSARTSGSGGDEQFF	TGTGCCAGCAGCGCCCGGACTAGCGGGAGTGGGGGGGATGAGCAGTTCTTC
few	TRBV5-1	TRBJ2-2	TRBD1	CASSTGTGNTGELFF	TGCGCCAGCAGCACCGGGACAGGAAACACCGGGGAGCTGTTTTTT
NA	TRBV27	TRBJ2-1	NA	CASSFRSVYNGQFF	TGTGCCAGCAGTTTCCGTAGCGTTTACAATGGGCAGTTCTTC
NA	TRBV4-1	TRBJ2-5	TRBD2	CASSQSGGPKETQYF	TGCGCCAGCAGCCAATCGGGGGGGCCTAAAGAGACCCAGTACTTC
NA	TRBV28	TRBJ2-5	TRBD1	CASSRRGQGILEETQYF	TGTGCCAGCAGCCGCAGGGGGCAGGGGATTTTGGAGGAGACCCAGTACTTC
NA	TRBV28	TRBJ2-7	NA	CASSLLSYEQYF	TGTGCCAGCAGTTTACTAAGTTACGAGCAGTACTTC
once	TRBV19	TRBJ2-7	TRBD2	CASSQLAGDTEQYF	TGTGCCAGTAGCCAACTAGCGGGAGATACCGAGCAGTACTTC
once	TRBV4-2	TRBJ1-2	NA	CASSPHGGNYGYTF	TGTGCCAGCAGCCCACACGGGGGGAACTATGGCTACACCTTC
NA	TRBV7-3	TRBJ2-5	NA	CASSLNVGAVETQYF	TGTGCCAGCAGCTTAAACGTGGGAGCCGTAGAGACCCAGTACTTC
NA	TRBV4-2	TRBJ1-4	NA	CASSQDRTDNEKLFF	TGTGCCAGCAGCCAAGATAGGACAGATAATGAAAAACTGTTTTTT
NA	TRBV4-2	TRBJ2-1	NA	CASSQVNNEQFF	TGTGCCAGCAGCCAAGTCAACAATGAGCAGTTCTTC
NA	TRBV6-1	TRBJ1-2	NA	CASRAARGNYGYTF	TGTGCCAGCCGTGCGGCCAGGGGTAACTATGGCTACACCTTC
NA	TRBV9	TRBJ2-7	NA	CASSVGGTGHYEQYF	TGTGCCAGCAGCGTTGGCGGAACGGGACACTACGAGCAGTACTTC
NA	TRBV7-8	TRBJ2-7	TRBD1	CASSFGQGVYEQYF	TGTGCCAGCAGCTTTGGGCAGGGGGTTTACGAGCAGTACTTC
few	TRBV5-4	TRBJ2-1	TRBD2	CASSLGLLAGKSSYNEQFF	TGTGCCAGCAGCTTGGGTCTCCTAGCGGGGAAAAGCTCCTACAATGAGCAGTTCTTC
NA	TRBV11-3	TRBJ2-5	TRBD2	CASSSFPSGRVQETQYF	TGTGCCAGCAGCTCATTCCCCAGCGGGAGAGTGCAAGAGACCCAGTACTTC
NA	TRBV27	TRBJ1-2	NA	CASSLSGGNYGYTF	TGTGCCAGCAGTTTATCGGGGGGAAACTATGGCTACACCTTC
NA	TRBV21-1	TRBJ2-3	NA	CASIKQGEREKDTQYF	TGTGCCAGCATTAAACAGGGCGAAAGGGAAAAAGATACGCAGTATTTT
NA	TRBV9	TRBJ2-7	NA	CASSVGQISYEQYF	TGTGCCAGCAGCGTAGGACAGATATCCTACGAGCAGTACTTC
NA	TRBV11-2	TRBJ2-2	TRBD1	CASSLQGANTGELFF	TGTGCCAGCAGCTTACAGGGGGCGAACACCGGGGAGCTGTTTTTT
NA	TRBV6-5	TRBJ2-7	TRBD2	CASRPPGLALVQYF	TGTGCCAGCAGACCCCCGGGACTAGCTCTGGTGCAGTACTTC
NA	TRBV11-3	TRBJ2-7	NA	CASRDRDNPSLSSYEQYF	TGTGCCAGCCGCGACCGGGACAACCCATCGCTTTCCTCCTACGAGCAGTACTTC
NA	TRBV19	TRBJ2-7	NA	CASSTRRGNYEQYF	TGTGCCAGTAGTACTCGGAGGGGTAACTACGAGCAGTACTTC